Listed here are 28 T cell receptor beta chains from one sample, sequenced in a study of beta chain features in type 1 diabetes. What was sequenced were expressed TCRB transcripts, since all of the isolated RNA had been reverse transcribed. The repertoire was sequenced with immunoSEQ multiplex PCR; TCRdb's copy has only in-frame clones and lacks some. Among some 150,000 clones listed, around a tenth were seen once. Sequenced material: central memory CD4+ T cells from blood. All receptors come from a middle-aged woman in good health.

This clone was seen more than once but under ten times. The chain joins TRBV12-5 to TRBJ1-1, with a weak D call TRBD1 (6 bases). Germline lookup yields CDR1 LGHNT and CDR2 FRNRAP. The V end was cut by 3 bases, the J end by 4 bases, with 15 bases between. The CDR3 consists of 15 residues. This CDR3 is CASGFDFTGSTEAFF. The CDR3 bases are TGTGCTAGTGGTTTCGACTTTACAGGGTCCACTGAAGCTTTCTTT.

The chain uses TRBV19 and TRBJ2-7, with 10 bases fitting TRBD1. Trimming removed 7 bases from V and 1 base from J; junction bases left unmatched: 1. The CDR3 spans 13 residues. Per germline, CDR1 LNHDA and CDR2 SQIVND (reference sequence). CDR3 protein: CASKGQGSYEQYF. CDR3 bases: TGTGCCAGTAAGGGACAGGGGTCCTACGAGCAGTACTTC. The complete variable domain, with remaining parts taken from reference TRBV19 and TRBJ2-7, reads DGGITQSPKYLFRKEGQNVTLSCEQNLNHDAMYWYRQDPGQGLRLIYYSQIVNDFQKGDIAEGYSVSREKKESFPLTVTSAQKNPTAFYLCASKGQGSYEQYFGPGTRLTVT.

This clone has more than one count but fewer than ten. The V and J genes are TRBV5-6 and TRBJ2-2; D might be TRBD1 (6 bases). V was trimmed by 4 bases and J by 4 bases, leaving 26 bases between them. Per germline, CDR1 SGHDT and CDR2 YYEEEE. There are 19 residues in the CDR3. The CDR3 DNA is TGTGCCAGCAGCCCCGAAATCGCAGCACAGGGAAGTGGCACCGGGGAGCTGTTTTTT. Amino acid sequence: CASSPEIAAQGSGTGELFF.

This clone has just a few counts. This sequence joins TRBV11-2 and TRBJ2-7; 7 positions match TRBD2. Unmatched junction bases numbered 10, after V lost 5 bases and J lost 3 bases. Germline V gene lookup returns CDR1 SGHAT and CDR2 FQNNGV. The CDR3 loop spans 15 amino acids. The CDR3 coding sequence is TGTGCCAGCAGCCCCCTGACTAGCTCCCACTACGAGCAGTACTTC. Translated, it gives CASSPLTSSHYEQYF.

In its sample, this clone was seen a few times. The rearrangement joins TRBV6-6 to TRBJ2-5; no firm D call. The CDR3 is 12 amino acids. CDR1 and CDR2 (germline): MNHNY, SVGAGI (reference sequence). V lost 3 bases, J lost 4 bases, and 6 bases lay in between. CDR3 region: CASSYGPETQYF. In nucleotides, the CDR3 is TGTGCCAGCAGTTATGGCCCAGAGACCCAGTACTTC.

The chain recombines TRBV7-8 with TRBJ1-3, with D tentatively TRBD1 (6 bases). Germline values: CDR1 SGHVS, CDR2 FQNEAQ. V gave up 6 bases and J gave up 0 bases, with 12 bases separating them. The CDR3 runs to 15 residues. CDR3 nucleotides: TGTGCCAGCAGTACAGGGTTTAGCTCTGGAAACACCATATATTTT. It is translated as CASSTGFSSGNTIYF.

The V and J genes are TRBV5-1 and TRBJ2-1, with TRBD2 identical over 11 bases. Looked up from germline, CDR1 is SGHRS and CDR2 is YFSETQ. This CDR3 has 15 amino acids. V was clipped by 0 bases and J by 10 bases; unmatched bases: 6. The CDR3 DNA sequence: TGCGCCAGCAGCTTGGTGCTAGCGGGGGGAGTAGAGCAGTTCTTC. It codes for CASSLVLAGGVEQFF.

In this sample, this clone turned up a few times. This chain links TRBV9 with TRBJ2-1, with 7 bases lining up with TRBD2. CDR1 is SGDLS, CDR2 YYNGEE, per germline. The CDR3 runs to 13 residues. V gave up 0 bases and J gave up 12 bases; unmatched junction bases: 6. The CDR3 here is CASSVVWASGQFF. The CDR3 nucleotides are TGTGCCAGCAGCGTAGTCTGGGCTAGCGGGCAGTTCTTC.

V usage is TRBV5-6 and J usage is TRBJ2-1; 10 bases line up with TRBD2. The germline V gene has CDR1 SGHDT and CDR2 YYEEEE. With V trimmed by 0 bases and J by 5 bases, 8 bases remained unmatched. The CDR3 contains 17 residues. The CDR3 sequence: CASSLEKGLAQDNEQFF. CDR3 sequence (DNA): TGTGCCAGCAGCTTGGAAAAGGGACTAGCGCAGGACAATGAGCAGTTCTTC.

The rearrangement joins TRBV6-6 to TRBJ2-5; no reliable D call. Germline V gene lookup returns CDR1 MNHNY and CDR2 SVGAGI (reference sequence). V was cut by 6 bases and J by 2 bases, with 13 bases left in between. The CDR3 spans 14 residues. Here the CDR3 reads CASRVPGSQETQYF. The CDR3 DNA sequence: TGTGCCAGCAGGGTCCCAGGAAGTCAAGAGACCCAGTACTTC.

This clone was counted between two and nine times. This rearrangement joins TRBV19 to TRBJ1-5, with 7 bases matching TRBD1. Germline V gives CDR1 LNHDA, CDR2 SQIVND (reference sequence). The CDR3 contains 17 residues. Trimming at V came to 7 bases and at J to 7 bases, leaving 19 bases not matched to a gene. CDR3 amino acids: CASNQKTGAHRGQPQHF. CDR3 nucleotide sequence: TGTGCCAGTAACCAAAAAACAGGGGCTCATCGAGGACAGCCCCAGCATTTT.

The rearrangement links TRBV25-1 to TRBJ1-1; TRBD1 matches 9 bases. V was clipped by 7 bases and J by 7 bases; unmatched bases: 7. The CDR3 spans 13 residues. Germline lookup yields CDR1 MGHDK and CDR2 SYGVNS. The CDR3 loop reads CASTGQGRLEAFF. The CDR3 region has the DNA TGTGCCAGCACCGGACAGGGGCGACTTGAAGCTTTCTTT.

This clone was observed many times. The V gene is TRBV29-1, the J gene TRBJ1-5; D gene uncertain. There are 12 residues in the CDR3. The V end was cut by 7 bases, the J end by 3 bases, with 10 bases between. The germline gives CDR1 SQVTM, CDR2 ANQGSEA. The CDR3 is CSAGEVNQPQHF. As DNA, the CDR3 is TGCAGCGCCGGGGAAGTCAATCAGCCCCAGCATTTT.

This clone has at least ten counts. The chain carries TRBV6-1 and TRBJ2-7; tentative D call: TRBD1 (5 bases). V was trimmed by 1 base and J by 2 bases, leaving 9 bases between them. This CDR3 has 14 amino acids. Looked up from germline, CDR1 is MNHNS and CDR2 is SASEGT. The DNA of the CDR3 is TGTGCCAGCAGTGAAGAGGGGCCAACCTACGAGCAGTACTTC. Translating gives CASSEEGPTYEQYF.

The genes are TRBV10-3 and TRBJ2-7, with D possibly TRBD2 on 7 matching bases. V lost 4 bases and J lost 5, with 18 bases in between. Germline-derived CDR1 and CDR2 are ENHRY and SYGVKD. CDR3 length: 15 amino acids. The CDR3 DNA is TGTGCCATCAGTGGTTTCGAGGGGGGGCGGGACGAGCAGTACTTC. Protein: CAISGFEGGRDEQYF.

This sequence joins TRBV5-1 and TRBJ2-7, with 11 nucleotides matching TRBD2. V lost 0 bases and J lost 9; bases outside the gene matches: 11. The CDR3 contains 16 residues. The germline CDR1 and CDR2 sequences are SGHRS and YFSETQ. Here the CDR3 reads CASSLASGGNLRGQYF. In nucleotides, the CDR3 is TGCGCCAGCAGCTTGGCTAGCGGGGGGAACCTACGAGGGCAGTACTTC.

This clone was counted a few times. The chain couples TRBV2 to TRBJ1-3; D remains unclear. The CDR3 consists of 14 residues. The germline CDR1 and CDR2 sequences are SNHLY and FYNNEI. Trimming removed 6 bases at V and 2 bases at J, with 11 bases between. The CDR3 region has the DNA TGTGCCAGCAGGAACGACATGGCTGGAAACACCATATATTTT. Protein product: CASRNDMAGNTIYF.

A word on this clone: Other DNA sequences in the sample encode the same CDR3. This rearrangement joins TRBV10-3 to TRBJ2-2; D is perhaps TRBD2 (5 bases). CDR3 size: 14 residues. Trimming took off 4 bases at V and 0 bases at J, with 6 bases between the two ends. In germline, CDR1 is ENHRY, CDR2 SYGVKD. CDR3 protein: CAISGGANTGELFF. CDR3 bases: TGTGCCATCAGTGGGGGAGCGAACACCGGGGAGCTGTTTTTT.

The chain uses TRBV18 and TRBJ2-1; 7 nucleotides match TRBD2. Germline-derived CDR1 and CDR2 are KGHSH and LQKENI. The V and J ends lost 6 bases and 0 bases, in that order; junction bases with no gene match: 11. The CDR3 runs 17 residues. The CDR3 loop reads CASSPSSGGSSYNEQFF. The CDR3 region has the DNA TGTGCCAGCTCCCCTTCTAGTGGCGGGAGCTCCTACAATGAGCAGTTCTTC.

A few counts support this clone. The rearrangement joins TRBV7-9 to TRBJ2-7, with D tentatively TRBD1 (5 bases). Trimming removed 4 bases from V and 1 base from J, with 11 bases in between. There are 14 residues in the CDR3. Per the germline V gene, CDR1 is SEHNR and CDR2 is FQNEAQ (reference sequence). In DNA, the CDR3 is TGTGCCAGCAGCTCTCCCAGGGTTTCCTACGAGCAGTACTTC. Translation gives CASSSPRVSYEQYF.

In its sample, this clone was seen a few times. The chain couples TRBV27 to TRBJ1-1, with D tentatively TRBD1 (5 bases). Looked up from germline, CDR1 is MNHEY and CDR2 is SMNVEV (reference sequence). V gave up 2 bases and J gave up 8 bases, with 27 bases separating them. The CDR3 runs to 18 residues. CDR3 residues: CASSLRLGNRGGISEAFF. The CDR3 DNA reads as TGTGCCAGCAGTTTAAGGCTGGGGAACCGGGGGGGGATATCGGAAGCTTTCTTT.

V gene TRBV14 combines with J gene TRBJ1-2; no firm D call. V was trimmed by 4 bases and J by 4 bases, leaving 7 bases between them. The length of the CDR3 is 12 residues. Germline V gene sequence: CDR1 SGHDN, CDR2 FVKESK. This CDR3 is CASSPLGYGYTF. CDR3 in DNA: TGTGCCAGCAGCCCCCTAGGCTATGGCTACACCTTC.

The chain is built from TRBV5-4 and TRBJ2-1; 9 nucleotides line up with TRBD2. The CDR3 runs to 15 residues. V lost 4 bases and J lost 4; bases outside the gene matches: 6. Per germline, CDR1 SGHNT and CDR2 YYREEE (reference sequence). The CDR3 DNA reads TGTGCCAGCAGCCCCGGACTAGCGTTTTACAATGAGCAGTTCTTC. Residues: CASSPGLAFYNEQFF. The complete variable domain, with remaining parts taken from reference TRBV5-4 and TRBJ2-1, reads ETGVTQSPTHLIKTRGQQVTLRCSSQSGHNTVSWYQQALGQGPQFIFQYYREEENGRGNFPPRFSGLQFPNYSSELNVNALELDDSALYLCASSPGLAFYNEQFFGPGTRLTVL.

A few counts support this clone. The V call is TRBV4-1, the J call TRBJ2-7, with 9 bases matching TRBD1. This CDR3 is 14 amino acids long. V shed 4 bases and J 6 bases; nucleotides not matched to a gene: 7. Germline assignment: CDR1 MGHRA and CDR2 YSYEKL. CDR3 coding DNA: TGCGCCAGCAGCCTGGGACAGGGAATGGGCGAGCAGTACTTC. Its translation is CASSLGQGMGEQYF.

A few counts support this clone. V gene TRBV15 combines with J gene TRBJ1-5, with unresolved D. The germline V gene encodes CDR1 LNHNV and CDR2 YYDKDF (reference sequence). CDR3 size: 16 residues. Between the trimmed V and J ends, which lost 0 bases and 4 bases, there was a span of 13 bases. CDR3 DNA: TGTGCCACCAGCAGAGATGCCGCAGACTGGAATCAGCCCCAGCATTTT. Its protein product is CATSRDAADWNQPQHF.

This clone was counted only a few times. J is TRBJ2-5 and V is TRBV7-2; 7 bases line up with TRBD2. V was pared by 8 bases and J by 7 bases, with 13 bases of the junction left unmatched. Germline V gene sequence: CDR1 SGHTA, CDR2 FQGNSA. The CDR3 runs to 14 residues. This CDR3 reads CASYSGTGGVTQYF. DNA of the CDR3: TGTGCCAGCTATTCCGGGACGGGGGGTGTGACCCAGTACTTC.

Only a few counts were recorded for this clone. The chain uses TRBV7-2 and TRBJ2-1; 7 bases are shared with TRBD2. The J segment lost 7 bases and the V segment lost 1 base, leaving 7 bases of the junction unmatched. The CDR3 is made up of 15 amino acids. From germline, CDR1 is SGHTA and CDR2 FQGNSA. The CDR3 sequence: CASSLGGLVSNEQFF. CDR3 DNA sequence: TGTGCCAGCAGCTTAGGCGGACTAGTGAGTAATGAGCAGTTCTTC.

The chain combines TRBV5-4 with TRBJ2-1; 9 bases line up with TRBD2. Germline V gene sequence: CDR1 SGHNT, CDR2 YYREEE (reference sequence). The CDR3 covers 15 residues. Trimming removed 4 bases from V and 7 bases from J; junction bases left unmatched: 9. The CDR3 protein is CASSAGQRGENEQFF. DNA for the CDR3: TGTGCCAGCAGCGCAGGTCAGCGGGGGGAGAATGAGCAGTTCTTC.